These 8 T cell receptor beta chains were sequenced from one sample in a study of blood T cell repertoires in COVID-19. TCRdb's table, derived via immunoSEQ multiplex PCR, lists solely in-frame clones and lacks some. Of about 250,000 clones listed, approximately 84% are singletons. The material sequenced was PBMCs or T cells enriched from blood (not recorded which). The receptors derive from a middle-aged man who had recovered from COVID-19.

This chain connects TRBV7-3 to TRBJ1-1; D unclear. Germline values: CDR1 SGHTA, CDR2 FQGTGA. V was trimmed by 6 bases and J by 0 bases, leaving 20 bases between them. The CDR3 is 17 residues long. The CDR3: CASSLERIRFMNTEAFF. In nucleotides, the CDR3 is TGTGCCAGCAGTCTAGAGAGGATACGCTTCATGAACACTGAAGCTTTCTTT.

The CDR3 here is CASSITPGVGTEAFF. CDR3 nucleotide sequence: TGTGCCAGTAGTATTACTCCAGGGGTGGGGACTGAAGCTTTCTTT. The chain has TRBV19 and TRBJ1-1, with a weak D call TRBD1 (6 bases). This CDR3 comprises 15 residues. V was pared by 3 bases and J by 5 bases, with 16 bases between. Germline CDR1 reads LNHDA; CDR2 reads SQIVND (reference sequence). Full variable domain (outside the CDR3, taken from reference TRBV19 and TRBJ1-1): DGGITQSPKYLFRKEGQNVTLSCEQNLNHDAMYWYRQDPGQGLRLIYYSQIVNDFQKGDIAEGYSVSREKKESFPLTVTSAQKNPTAFYLCASSITPGVGTEAFFGQGTRLTVV.

With regard to this clone: This sample also contains other DNA sequences that code for the same CDR3. The V and J genes are TRBV7-9 and TRBJ1-3; 9 nucleotides align to TRBD1. There are 14 residues in the CDR3. Germline loops: CDR1 SEHNR, CDR2 FQNEAQ (reference sequence). Trimming at V came to 5 bases and at J to 4 bases, leaving 3 bases not matched to a gene. Here the CDR3 DNA reads TGTGCCAGCAGCCGGACAGGGGCCGGAAACACCATATATTTT. Translating it yields CASSRTGAGNTIYF. The whole variable domain, remainder taken from reference TRBV7-9 and TRBJ1-3, is DTGVSQNPRHKITKRGQNVTFRCDPISEHNRLYWYRQTLGQGPEFLTYFQNEAQLEKSRLLSDRFSAERPKGSFSTLEIQRTEQGDSAMYLCASSRTGAGNTIYFGEGSWLTVV.

V usage is TRBV30 and J usage is TRBJ2-5, with D tentatively TRBD1 (6 bases). The CDR3 spans 14 residues. Trimming pared 0 bases from V and 7 bases from J, leaving 15 bases between. The germline V gene encodes CDR1 GTSNPN and CDR2 SVGIG (reference sequence). The CDR3, as DNA: TGTGCCTGGAGTGTAGGGACCGAAGGGGGGACCCAGTACTTC. Translating gives CAWSVGTEGGTQYF. Full variable domain (remainder filled in from reference TRBV30 and TRBJ2-5): SQTIHQWPATLVQPVGSPLSLECTVEGTSNPNLYWYRQAAGRGLQLLFYSVGIGQISSEVPQNLSASRPQDRQFILSSKKLLLSDSGFYLCAWSVGTEGGTQYFGPGTRLLVL.

This chain joins TRBV4-1 and TRBJ1-3, with TRBD1 as a possible D gene (5 bases). V lost 0 bases and J lost 2, with 11 bases in between. The length of the CDR3 is 16 residues. In germline, CDR1 is MGHRA, CDR2 YSYEKL. CDR3 protein: CASSQDGAGTGNTIYF. For the CDR3, the DNA is TGCGCCAGCAGCCAAGACGGAGCAGGGACTGGAAACACCATATATTTT.

The gene calls are TRBV7-6 and TRBJ1-2; 12 nucleotides agree with TRBD1. The CDR3 runs to 18 residues. Per the germline V gene, CDR1 is SGHVS and CDR2 is FNYEAQ. The V and J ends lost 1 base and 7 bases, in that order; junction bases with no gene match: 13. The CDR3 loop is CASSLGRGQGAPAGGYTF. The DNA for the CDR3 is TGTGCCAGCAGCTTAGGAAGGGGACAGGGGGCGCCGGCGGGTGGCTACACCTTC.

The chain is built from TRBV7-9 and TRBJ1-1; 8 bases fit TRBD1. Germline V lookup: CDR1 SEHNR, CDR2 FQNEAQ (reference sequence). CDR3 length: 13 residues. J gave up 1 base and V 7 bases, and 2 bases lay outside the gene matches. CDR3 sequence: CASNRGENTEAFF. Written as DNA, the CDR3 is TGTGCCAGCAACAGGGGGGAGAACACTGAAGCTTTCTTT.

This clone showed up just once. V gene TRBV5-1 combines with J gene TRBJ1-1; 12 bases are a match to TRBD1. This CDR3 region has 15 residues. The germline V gene has CDR1 SGHRS and CDR2 YFSETQ. With V trimmed by 0 bases and J by 4 bases, 1 base remained unmatched. CDR3 sequence (DNA): TGCGCCAGCAGCTTGGGGGACAGGGGGCTCACTGAAGCTTTCTTT. Protein sequence: CASSLGDRGLTEAFF.